This T cell receptor beta chain is from a study of blood T cell repertoires in COVID-19. Study in general: Some COVID-19 samples were acute and others convalescent; all came from the United States, Italy and Spain. Sample material is recorded as cDNA or gDNA derived from T cells, B-cell-depleted T cells, or PBMCs.

Sequencing was performed with immunoSEQ multiplex PCR; in TCRdb, only in-frame clones are kept and a portion is missing. The data hold about 39,000 clones, with more than 85% observed a single time. Per germline, CDR1 SGHRS and CDR2 YFSETQ. V was trimmed by 1 base and J by 2 bases, leaving 10 bases between them. The CDR3 has 14 residues. This clone was counted only a few times. Sequencing used peripheral blood. This chain links TRBV5-1 with TRBJ2-7; possibly TRBD2 for D (5 bases). The clonotype originates from a man aged 45-65 years with active COVID-19. The CDR3, as DNA: TGCGCCAGCAGCTTGCCCGCCGGGGCCTACGAGCAGTACTTC. This translates into CASSLPAGAYEQYF.